The next 27 T cell receptor beta chains were all read from a single sample in a study of blood T cell repertoires in COVID-19. The assay was immunoSEQ multiplex PCR, and TCRdb's table has in-frame clones only and misses some. The data show about 230,000 clones, with more than 75% seen just once and around a tenth held by the top ten. The sample taken for sequencing was peripheral blood. Receptor source: a man aged 45-65 years with COVID-19, enrolled during active disease.

The V gene is TRBV6-1, the J gene TRBJ1-5; tentatively, D is TRBD1 (5 bases). The CDR3 is made up of 15 amino acids. With 2 bases removed from V and 1 base from J, the gap between germline ends came to 9 bases. The germline CDR1 and CDR2 sequences are MNHNS and SASEGT. CDR3 sequence: CASSENRQSNQPQHF. CDR3 coding DNA: TGTGCCAGCAGTGAAAACAGACAGAGCAATCAGCCCCAGCATTTT.

V and J are TRBV3-1 (or the pseudogene TRBV3-2) and TRBJ1-5; maybe TRBD1 (5 bases). Germline CDR1 is LGHDT and CDR2 is YNNKEL (reference sequence). V lost 0 bases to trimming and J lost 7 bases, with 13 bases between them. The CDR3 is 15 amino acids. The CDR3 protein is CASSQDPREGQPQHF. DNA of the CDR3: TGTGCCAGCAGCCAAGATCCCAGGGAGGGACAGCCCCAGCATTTT.

This clone appeared a single time. CDR3 residues: CASSVRTGTGAQPQHF. The CDR3 region has the DNA TGTGCCAGTAGTGTAAGGACAGGGACCGGGGCTCAGCCCCAGCATTTT. The V call is TRBV19, the J call TRBJ1-5; 8 bases agree with TRBD1. The CDR3 sequence is 16 residues long. With 5 bases clipped from V and 6 bases from J, the junction kept 12 bases outside the gene matches. From germline, CDR1 is LNHDA and CDR2 SQIVND (reference sequence).

The genes are TRBV5-8 and TRBJ1-1; TRBD1 matches at 10 bases. CDR1 and CDR2 from the germline V gene are SGHTS and YDEGEE. Trimming cost V 4 bases and J 10 bases; bases outside gene matches: 13. There are 15 residues in the CDR3. The CDR3 loop reads CASSPRDRGVGVAFF. The CDR3, as DNA: TGTGCCAGCAGCCCCCGGGACAGGGGTGTCGGGGTAGCTTTCTTT.

This rearrangement joins TRBV6-5 to TRBJ2-7; 11 bases map to TRBD2. This CDR3 has 15 amino acids. Germline trimming cut 7 bases from V and 2 bases from J; bases unmatched to any gene: 7. Germline-derived CDR1 and CDR2 are MNHEY and SVGAGI. In nucleotides, the CDR3 is TGTGCCAGCAAGACTAGCGGGGCTTCTACCTACGAGCAGTACTTC. This translates into CASKTSGASTYEQYF.

The chain recombines TRBV5-1 with TRBJ2-7; 7 nucleotides line up with TRBD2. The CDR3 contains 17 residues. With V trimmed by 0 bases and J by 5 bases, 14 bases remained unmatched. Germline values: CDR1 SGHRS, CDR2 YFSETQ. CDR3 in DNA: TGCGCCAGCAGCTTGGGTCTTGGGCGGGAGATCCGGAACGAGCAGTACTTC. Its protein product is CASSLGLGREIRNEQYF.

The rearrangement links TRBV18 to TRBJ1-2, with no clear D. Germline lookup yields CDR1 KGHSH and CDR2 LQKENI. Trimming stripped 6 bases from V and 4 bases from J, with 6 bases between. The CDR3 has 11 amino acids. CDR3 amino acids: CASSGGYGYTF. For the CDR3, the DNA is TGTGCCAGCTCTGGAGGCTATGGCTACACCTTC.

With regard to this clone: The same CDR3 is also encoded by other DNA sequences in this sample. This sequence joins TRBV5-1 and TRBJ1-5; 9 positions match TRBD1. The germline gives CDR1 SGHRS, CDR2 YFSETQ. V lost 2 bases and J lost 4; bases outside the gene matches: 1. The CDR3 contains 14 residues. The CDR3 bases are TGCGCCAGCAGCTTAGGGACAGGGAATCAGCCCCAGCATTTT. Translation: CASSLGTGNQPQHF. The whole variable domain, remainder taken from reference TRBV5-1 and TRBJ1-5, is KAGVTQTPRYLIKTRGQQVTLSCSPISGHRSVSWYQQTPGQGLQFLFEYFSETQRNKGNFPGRFSGRQFSNSRSEMNVSTLELGDSALYLCASSLGTGNQPQHFGDGTRLSIL.

The chain joins TRBV15 to TRBJ2-7, with 10 bases aligning to TRBD2. V trimming: 0 bases; J trimming: 3 bases; junction bases outside the gene matches: 5. From germline, CDR1 is LNHNV and CDR2 YYDKDF (reference sequence). There are 16 residues in the CDR3. This CDR3 reads CATSRDVSSGGYEQYF. The CDR3 DNA reads as TGTGCCACCAGCAGAGATGTTTCTAGCGGGGGCTACGAGCAGTACTTC.

V and J are TRBV4-3 and TRBJ2-3; 8 nucleotides line up with TRBD1. The CDR3 has 16 residues. V was pared by 0 bases and J by 5 bases, with 7 bases of the junction left unmatched. The V gene's germline CDR1 is LGHNA and CDR2 YSLEER. CDR3 region: CASSQEMTGVGDTQYF. The CDR3 DNA follows: TGCGCCAGCAGCCAAGAGATGACAGGGGTTGGAGATACGCAGTATTTT.

In DNA form, the CDR3 reads TGTGCCAGCCGCGGGAGGTACACCGGGGAGCTGTTTTTT. It encodes CASRGRYTGELFF. The chain couples TRBV6-5 to TRBJ2-2; 8 bases line up with TRBD2. Germline CDR1 reads MNHEY; CDR2 reads SVGAGI. The CDR3 has 13 amino acids. Trimming took 8 bases from V and 3 from J; bases not matched to a gene: 2.

The V and J genes are TRBV15 and TRBJ1-2; 7 bases map to TRBD1. Germline V gene lookup returns CDR1 LNHNV and CDR2 YYDKDF (reference sequence). The CDR3 sequence is 14 residues long. Trimming at V came to 3 bases and at J to 1 base, leaving 2 bases not matched to a gene. The chain's CDR3 is CATSSGTDNYGYTF. CDR3 coding DNA: TGTGCCACCAGCAGCGGGACAGATAACTATGGCTACACCTTC.

The chain couples TRBV12-2 to TRBJ2-1; TRBD2 is the table's D call and was not checked against the DNA. TRBV12-2 is a pseudogene segment. The CDR3 spans 16 residues. The CDR3 is CASRLARFPSYNEQFF. CDR3 sequence (DNA): TGTGCAAGTCGCTTAGCGCGATTTCCGTCTTACAATGAGCAGTTCTTC.

This chain links TRBV5-4 with TRBJ1-2; D not resolved. Per germline, CDR1 SGHNT and CDR2 YYREEE (reference sequence). There are 14 residues in the CDR3. Trimming took 4 bases from V and 7 from J, leaving 17 bases between them. The CDR3 is CASSHPERARGYTF. CDR3 in DNA: TGTGCCAGCAGCCATCCGGAGAGGGCTCGTGGCTACACCTTC.

This chain connects TRBV11-3 to TRBJ2-5; 7 positions agree with TRBD2. CDR3 length equals 15 residues. V lost 1 base and J lost 5; bases outside the gene matches: 7. Germline values: CDR1 SGHNT, CDR2 YENEEA. The CDR3 is CASSLAGVGGETQYF. As DNA, the CDR3 is TGTGCCAGCAGCTTAGCTGGCGTGGGGGGGGAGACCCAGTACTTC. Variable domain in full (rest from reference TRBV11-3 and TRBJ2-5): EAGVVQSPRYKIIEKKQPVAFWCNPISGHNTLYWYLQNLGQGPELLIRYENEEAVDDSQLPKDRFSAERLKGVDSTLKIQPAELGDSAVYLCASSLAGVGGETQYFGPGTRLLVL.

The chain uses TRBV27 and TRBJ2-7, with 10 bases aligning to TRBD2. The CDR3 has 14 residues. Losses at the gene ends were 6 bases for V and 4 bases for J; bases not matched to a gene: 6. Germline loops: CDR1 MNHEY, CDR2 SMNVEV (reference sequence). CDR3 in amino acids: CASSRSSGGYEQYF. CDR3 bases: TGTGCCAGCAGCCGATCTAGCGGGGGATACGAGCAGTACTTC.

The rearrangement joins TRBV28 to TRBJ2-7; 7 bases line up with TRBD1. There are 14 residues in the CDR3. Germline V lookup: CDR1 MDHEN, CDR2 SYDVKM. V dropped 6 bases and J dropped 2; count of bases not matched to a gene: 7. CDR3 protein: CASSQGDSPYEQYF. The CDR3 DNA is TGTGCCAGCAGCCAGGGGGACAGCCCCTACGAGCAGTACTTC.

The gene calls are TRBV15 and TRBJ2-1, with TRBD1 identical over 7 bases. The CDR3 is 15 residues long. Germline trimming cut 3 bases from V and 0 bases from J; bases unmatched to any gene: 2. In germline, CDR1 is LNHNV, CDR2 YYDKDF (reference sequence). The CDR3 region has the DNA TGTGCCACCAGCAGGACAGGGATCTCCTACAATGAGCAGTTCTTC. Protein product: CATSRTGISYNEQFF.

On this clone itself: The junction shows a germline mismatch at one end, possibly a read error. The genes are TRBV7-3 and TRBJ2-3, with 7 bases fitting TRBD2. CDR3 size: 13 residues. The V gene's germline CDR1 is SGHTA and CDR2 FQGTGA. Here the CDR3 DNA reads TGTGCCAGCAGCGTAACTAGCGTTAATACGCAGTATTTT. This translates into CASSVTSVNTQYF. Filled out from reference TRBV7-3 and TRBJ2-3, the complete variable domain reads GAGVSQTPSNKVTEKGKYVELRCDPISGHTALYWYRQSLGQGPEFLIYFQGTGAADDSGLPNDRFFAVRPEGSVSTLKIQRTERGDSAVYLCASSVTSVNTQYFGPGTRLTVL.

The chain carries TRBV30 and TRBJ1-1; 8 bases agree with TRBD1. The CDR3 is 13 residues long. Germline CDR1 GTSNPN, CDR2 SVGIG (reference sequence). Trimming at V came to 5 bases and at J to 4 bases, leaving 6 bases not matched to a gene. In DNA, the CDR3 is TGTGCCTGGGACAGGGGCGTCGGCACTGAAGCTTTCTTT. Amino acid sequence: CAWDRGVGTEAFF.

DNA of the CDR3: TGTGCCAGCAGTACCCCCCCCGGACAGCTTAATGAAAAACTGTTTTTT. This sequence encodes CASSTPPGQLNEKLFF. The chain couples TRBV2 to TRBJ1-4, with D maybe TRBD1 (6 bases). The CDR3 has 16 residues. CDR1 is SNHLY, CDR2 FYNNEI, per germline. The germline V and J ends were trimmed by 5 bases and 4 bases, with 17 bases remaining between them.

The chain combines TRBV7-9 with TRBJ1-4; a weak D match, TRBD1 (5 bases). CDR1 SEHNR and CDR2 FQNEAQ come from the germline V gene (reference sequence). This CDR3 region has 14 residues. Trimming cost V 5 bases and J 3 bases, with 10 bases left between them. CDR3 protein: CASSLRQSNEKLFF. CDR3 sequence (DNA): TGTGCCAGCAGCCTAAGACAGTCTAATGAAAAACTGTTTTTT.

The CDR3 nucleotides are TGTGCCAGCAGCTTAGGCTCAGGGGTCTATGGCTACACCTTC. Translating it yields CASSLGSGVYGYTF. The chain recombines TRBV7-2 with TRBJ1-2; D is possibly TRBD1 (6 bases). Trimming shortened V by 1 base and J by 4 bases, and 10 bases separated the two germline ends. This CDR3 contains 14 residues. The germline V gene encodes CDR1 SGHTA and CDR2 FQGNSA.

The chain links TRBV29-1 to TRBJ1-3, with D possibly matching TRBD1 (5 bases). The V gene's germline CDR1 is SQVTM and CDR2 ANQGSEA. Trimming cost V 2 bases and J 0 bases, with 8 bases left between them. The CDR3 length is 14 residues. CDR3 amino acids: CSVERGLSGNTIYF. DNA of the CDR3: TGCAGCGTTGAAAGGGGACTCTCTGGAAACACCATATATTTT.

The table lists this clone with a count of one. The V gene is TRBV7-2, the J gene TRBJ1-6; 9 positions match TRBD1. Germline V CDR1 and CDR2: SGHTA, FQGNSA. The CDR3 covers 18 residues. Trimming at V came to 6 bases and at J to 5 bases, leaving 14 bases not matched to a gene. The CDR3 protein is CASSPPGTGPTNNSPLHF. In DNA, the CDR3 is TGTGCCAGCAGTCCCCCCGGGACAGGGCCGACCAATAATTCACCCCTCCACTTT.

J is TRBJ2-1 and V is TRBV10-3; TRBD1 is a possible D gene (5 bases). Trimming stripped 2 bases from V and 5 bases from J, with 16 bases between. The CDR3 spans 16 residues. The V gene's germline CDR1 is ENHRY and CDR2 SYGVKD. In nucleotides, the CDR3 is TGTGCCATCAGTGAGGGTCGGTGGGGCGGCGACAATGAGCAGTTCTTC. Amino acids: CAISEGRWGGDNEQFF.

This sequence joins TRBV6-6 and TRBJ2-7; 9 bases map to TRBD1. The J segment lost 3 bases and the V segment lost 6 bases, leaving 6 bases of the junction unmatched. In germline, CDR1 is MNHNY, CDR2 SVGAGI (reference sequence). This CDR3 comprises 14 residues. CDR3 sequence (DNA): TGTGCCAGCAGGCCCGACAGGGGGGGCTACGAGCAGTACTTC. Amino acid sequence: CASRPDRGGYEQYF.